One and the same sample provided the 25 T cell receptor beta chains below, sequenced in a study of T cells in tumors after PD-1 blockade. Sequenced by immunoSEQ multiplex PCR; TCRdb stores in-frame clones only, minus some. Seen here are 55,000 to 65,000 clones, 80% observed once, and the top ten hold about an eighth. This material consisted of PBMCs, taken before anti-PD-1 treatment. The source is a human donor with basal cell carcinoma.

This clone was picked up one time. This rearrangement joins TRBV10-2 to TRBJ2-3, with D hard to call. There are 13 residues in the CDR3. Germline CDR1 is WSHSY and CDR2 is SAAADI. The V and J ends lost 2 bases and 4 bases respectively, with 7 bases between them. Here the CDR3 reads CASSEIWSDTQYF. The CDR3 DNA reads as TGCGCCAGCAGTGAGATTTGGTCAGATACGCAGTATTTT.

CDR3 nucleotides: TGCGCCAGCCGGGCCGGGGGCAGCTCTGGAAACACCATATATTTT. It encodes CASRAGGSSGNTIYF. This chain connects TRBV5-1 to TRBJ1-3; D perhaps matches TRBD1 (6 bases). Trimming took off 7 bases at V and 0 bases at J, with 14 bases between the two ends. This CDR3 is 15 amino acids long. Germline CDR1 reads SGHRS; CDR2 reads YFSETQ.

J is TRBJ2-3 and V is TRBV6-4, with D unclear. The CDR3 consists of 15 residues. Trimming took 4 bases from V and 3 from J, leaving 14 bases between them. Germline CDR1 and CDR2: MRHNA and SNTAGT. The CDR3 region has the DNA TGTGCCAGCAGTGGCTCGAACATTGAAACAGATACGCAGTATTTT. Its translation is CASSGSNIETDTQYF.

This clone is a singleton in its sample. The chain combines TRBV18 with TRBJ2-3, with D perhaps matching TRBD2 (6 bases). Trimming shortened V by 3 bases and J by 2 bases, and 18 bases separated the two germline ends. Per the germline V gene, CDR1 is KGHSH and CDR2 is LQKENI. This CDR3 region has 17 residues. The CDR3 region is CASSPPPVGGPTDTQYF. The CDR3 DNA sequence: TGTGCCAGCTCACCCCCCCCGGTGGGGGGTCCCACAGATACGCAGTATTTT.

The chain uses TRBV14 and TRBJ2-2; TRBD2 matches 8 bases. J lost 5 bases, V lost 4 bases, and 6 bases had no gene match. The germline CDR1 and CDR2 sequences are SGHDN and FVKESK. CDR3 size: 15 residues. CDR3 protein: CASSLLGGGTGELFF. The DNA for the CDR3 is TGTGCCAGCAGCCTGCTGGGCGGGGGGACCGGGGAGCTGTTTTTT.

This rearrangement joins TRBV30 to TRBJ1-3; no definite D call. The V gene's germline CDR1 is GTSNPN and CDR2 SVGIG (reference sequence). V was pared by 1 base and J by 4 bases, with 11 bases between. This CDR3 is 14 amino acids long. In DNA, the CDR3 is TGTGCCTGGAGTGGACCCCCGACAGGAAACACCATATATTTT. Translated, it gives CAWSGPPTGNTIYF.

V and J are TRBV4-2 and TRBJ2-1, with 8 bases identical to TRBD2. CDR1 is LGHNA and CDR2 is YNFKEQ in the germline V gene. With V trimmed by 5 bases and J by 4 bases, 10 bases remained unmatched. The CDR3 is 16 amino acids. The CDR3 nucleotides read TGTGCCAGCAGCAAAGGTGGAGCGGGGGTATACAATGAGCAGTTCTTC. Its protein is CASSKGGAGVYNEQFF.

The chain combines TRBV30 with TRBJ2-7; D assignment may be TRBD1 or TRBD2 (5 bases each). Germline loops: CDR1 GTSNPN, CDR2 SVGIG (reference sequence). Trimming left V 5 bases short and J 9 bases short, with 17 bases between. The CDR3 is 12 amino acids. DNA for the CDR3: TGTGCCTGGGCCGCTTTGATGGGACGGCAGTACTTC. Its translation is CAWAALMGRQYF.

This clone has just a few counts. This chain uses TRBV5-4 with TRBJ2-5; 8 bases agree with TRBD2. After removal of 4 bases from V and 4 bases from J, the junction contained 12 bases not matched to a gene. The CDR3 extends over 16 amino acids. Germline lookup yields CDR1 SGHNT and CDR2 YYREEE (reference sequence). In DNA form, the CDR3 reads TGTGCCAGCAGCCGCGCTACGGGGGGGGCCGGAGAGACCCAGTACTTC. Residues: CASSRATGGAGETQYF.

This clone was counted between two and nine times. This sequence joins TRBV10-1 and TRBJ1-2, with D possibly TRBD1 on 6 matching bases. The germline V and J ends were trimmed by 8 bases and 4 bases, with 26 bases remaining between them. There are 17 residues in the CDR3. Per germline, CDR1 WNHNN and CDR2 SYGVQD (reference sequence). The CDR3 sequence: CASGGRQDGLRGYGYTF. In DNA, the CDR3 is TGCGCCAGCGGGGGAAGACAGGACGGGCTCAGAGGCTATGGCTACACCTTC.

This chain joins TRBV7-9 and TRBJ2-3, with D tentatively TRBD1 (6 bases). Trimming took off 5 bases at V and 1 base at J, with 13 bases between the two ends. Germline V CDR1 and CDR2: SEHNR, FQNEAQ (reference sequence). CDR3 length: 15 amino acids. Here the CDR3 reads CASSPRGTGTDTQYF. CDR3 sequence (DNA): TGTGCCAGCAGCCCAAGGGGGACGGGCACAGATACGCAGTATTTT.

The V and J genes are TRBV18 and TRBJ1-5, with 12 positions matching TRBD1. The CDR3 loop spans 16 amino acids. The J segment lost 2 bases and the V segment lost 6 bases, leaving 5 bases of the junction unmatched. Germline V gene sequence: CDR1 KGHSH, CDR2 LQKENI. The CDR3 nucleotides are TGTGCCAGCTCGGGACAGGGGGCGAGTGGCAATCAGCCCCAGCATTTT. This gives the protein CASSGQGASGNQPQHF.

Comments on this clone: The junction and the germline gene differ at one end; a read error may be behind it. This CDR3 is CASRLDGGGIKNIQYF. The DNA of the CDR3 is TGTGCCAGCAGATTAGACGGGGGGGGCATCAAAAACATTCAGTACTTC. The chain uses TRBV7-8 and TRBJ2-4, with 8 positions matching TRBD2. The CDR3 is 16 amino acids. Per germline, CDR1 SGHVS and CDR2 FQNEAQ.

This chain uses TRBV5-1 with TRBJ1-6, with 8 bases identical to TRBD1. The J segment lost 10 bases and the V segment lost 3 bases, leaving 6 bases of the junction unmatched. The CDR3 sequence is 14 residues long. CDR1 and CDR2 (germline): SGHRS, YFSETQ. In nucleotides, the CDR3 is TGCGCCAGCAGCTCTTCAGGGGGCCAATCACCCCTCCACTTT. Translation: CASSSSGGQSPLHF. Supplemented by reference TRBV5-1 and TRBJ1-6, the full variable domain reads KAGVTQTPRYLIKTRGQQVTLSCSPISGHRSVSWYQQTPGQGLQFLFEYFSETQRNKGNFPGRFSGRQFSNSRSEMNVSTLELGDSALYLCASSSSGGQSPLHFGNGTRLTVT.

The table lists this clone with a few counts. The chain couples TRBV12-3 or TRBV12-4 to TRBJ2-1; perhaps D is TRBD1 or TRBD2 (5 bases each). This CDR3 contains 11 residues. V was shortened by 10 bases and J by 9 bases, with 13 bases between the two germline ends. CDR3 DNA: TGTGCCACCGCGGTGGGGGTTGAGCAGTTCTTC. Translation gives CATAVGVEQFF.

The genes are TRBV7-2 and TRBJ1-2; D might be TRBD1 (5 bases). This CDR3 region has 16 residues. Germline V CDR1 and CDR2: SGHTA, FQGNSA. V dropped 1 base and J dropped 0 bases, with 12 bases sitting between them. CDR3 amino acids: CASSLGPGTSNYGYTF. CDR3 in DNA: TGTGCCAGCAGCTTAGGACCCGGGACTTCTAACTATGGCTACACCTTC.

V and J are TRBV7-6 and TRBJ1-4; possible D gene TRBD1, 5 bases. From germline, CDR1 is SGHVS and CDR2 FNYEAQ. The CDR3 loop spans 14 amino acids. Between the trimmed V and J ends, which lost 1 base and 8 bases, there was a span of 11 bases. CDR3 sequence (DNA): TGTGCCAGCAGCTTAGGACAGCAGAACGAAAAACTGTTTTTT. Translated: CASSLGQQNEKLFF. The variable domain in full, completed from reference TRBV7-6 and TRBJ1-4, reads GAGVSQSPRYKVTKRGQDVALRCDPISGHVSLYWYRQALGQGPEFLTYFNYEAQQDKSGLPNDRFSAERPEGSISTLTIQRTEQRDSAMYRCASSLGQQNEKLFFGSGTQLSVL.

This sequence joins TRBV6-5 and TRBJ1-1; 7 positions match TRBD1. V was clipped by 5 bases and J by 4 bases; unmatched bases: 7. Germline V CDR1 and CDR2: MNHEY, SVGAGI. The CDR3 is 14 residues long. This CDR3 is CASSQGGARTEAFF. The CDR3 region has the DNA TGTGCCAGCAGTCAGGGGGGGGCGCGCACTGAAGCTTTCTTT.

The chain combines TRBV3-1 (or the pseudogene TRBV3-2) with TRBJ1-2; D unclear. The germline V and J ends were trimmed by 0 bases and 5 bases, with 13 bases remaining between them. The CDR3 covers 15 residues. Germline V gene lookup returns CDR1 LGHDT and CDR2 YNNKEL (reference sequence). For the CDR3, the DNA is TGTGCCAGCAGCCAAGAAGTAGGCTTCGGGTATGGCTACACCTTC. Its protein is CASSQEVGFGYGYTF.

The J gene is TRBJ2-2, the V gene TRBV4-1; the match to TRBD2 covers 10 bases. V was pared by 0 bases and J by 1 base, with 5 bases of the junction left unmatched. CDR3 size: 18 residues. CDR1 and CDR2 from the germline V gene are MGHRA and YSYEKL. The CDR3 DNA follows: TGCGCCAGCAGCCAAGATCGGCGACTAGCGGGGAACACCGGGGAGCTGTTTTTT. It is translated as CASSQDRRLAGNTGELFF.

This chain links TRBV6-5 with TRBJ2-2; D remains unclear. This CDR3 contains 15 residues. The V gene lost 3 bases and the J gene lost 1 base, with 9 bases spanning the gap. Germline V gene lookup returns CDR1 MNHEY and CDR2 SVGAGI. Here the CDR3 DNA reads TGTGCCAGCAGTTATTTTCCACTGAACACCGGGGAGCTGTTTTTT. This encodes CASSYFPLNTGELFF.

The gene calls are TRBV30 and TRBJ2-7; TRBD1 might be the D (6 bases). Germline assignment: CDR1 GTSNPN and CDR2 SVGIG (reference sequence). This CDR3 has 15 residues. Trimming removed 0 bases from V and 1 base from J, with 13 bases in between. The DNA for the CDR3 is TGTGCCTGGAGTGTACCAGGGGCGGGTTCCTACGAGCAGTACTTC. Protein product: CAWSVPGAGSYEQYF.

The chain employs TRBV7-8 and TRBJ1-6, with D possibly being TRBD1 (5 bases). The CDR3 sequence is 20 residues long. Germline CDR1 and CDR2: SGHVS and FQNEAQ. Trimming removed 3 bases from V and 1 base from J, with 22 bases in between. CDR3 protein: CASSFGSGSGTGSYNSPLHF. CDR3 nucleotide sequence: TGTGCCAGCAGCTTCGGGTCGGGCTCAGGGACCGGGTCCTATAATTCACCCCTCCACTTT.

This clone was seen a handful of times. The chain combines TRBV4-1 with TRBJ2-3; 7 positions match TRBD2. Trimming took 2 bases from V and 3 from J; bases not matched to a gene: 8. Looked up from germline, CDR1 is MGHRA and CDR2 is YSYEKL. The CDR3 runs 16 residues. This CDR3 is CASSQRPGGYTDTQYF. CDR3 coding DNA: TGCGCCAGCAGCCAACGACCGGGGGGATATACAGATACGCAGTATTTT.

In regard to this clone: The junction differs from germline at one of its ends, possibly a read error. The V and J genes are TRBV7-8 and TRBJ2-3; 7 nucleotides line up with TRBD1. The CDR3 contains 16 residues. Germline V gives CDR1 SGHVS, CDR2 FQNEAQ. The CDR3 coding sequence is TGTGCCAACAGCTGGACAAAGACAGGGAGCACAGATACGCAGTATTTT. It specifies CANSWTKTGSTDTQYF.